This T cell receptor beta chain stems from a study of T cells in Graves' hyperthyroidism and ophthalmopathy. Turning to the study itself: Peripheral blood specimens were obtained at initial diagnosis, prior to any treatment.

TCR beta CDR3 sequences were amplified from RNA transcripts. The HTBI primer set served for first-round RT-PCR of the TCR CDR3. Via MiXCR, TCRdb re-called the multiplex PCR reads, giving one row per CDR3 protein. The table records more than 350,000 distinct CDR3 sequences, approximately 18% of them present only once. In this sample, this clonotype turned up a few times. No antigen is known for it. Thyroid ultrasound and orbital computed tomography, with clinical symptoms and serum thyroxine and TRAb, informed diagnoses. General study results and limits: Ophthalmopathy prediction by the model preceded onset by a median about 6 months. Ophthalmopathy could be told apart from stable hyperthyroidism with a 13 V-J model.

The specimen sequenced was blood. The receptor comes from a woman younger than 45 with Graves' hyperthyroidism that later progressed to Graves' ophthalmopathy.

CDR3 amino acids: CATSSAPHSGSSNSYNEQFF. CDR3 nucleotides: TGTGCCACCAGTTCGGCTCCTCATAGCGGGAGCTCCAACTCCTACAATGAGCAGTTCTTC. The V and J genes are TRBV24-1 and TRBJ2-1, with 9 positions matching TRBD2. Germline V lookup: CDR1 KGHDR, CDR2 SFDVKD. The CDR3 totals 20 residues. The J segment lost 0 bases and the V segment lost 6 bases, leaving 17 bases of the junction unmatched.